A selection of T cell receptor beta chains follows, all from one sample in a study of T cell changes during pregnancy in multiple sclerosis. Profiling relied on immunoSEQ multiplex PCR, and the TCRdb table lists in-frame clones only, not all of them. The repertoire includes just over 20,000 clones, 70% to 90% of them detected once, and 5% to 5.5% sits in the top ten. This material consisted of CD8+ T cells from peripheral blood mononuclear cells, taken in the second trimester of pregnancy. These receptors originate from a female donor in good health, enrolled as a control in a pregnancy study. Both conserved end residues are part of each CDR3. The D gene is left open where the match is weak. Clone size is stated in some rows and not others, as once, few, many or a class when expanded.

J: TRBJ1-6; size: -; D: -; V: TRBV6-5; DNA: TGTGCCAGCAGGATGGACAGCTATTCACCCCTCCACTTT; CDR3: CASRMDSYSPLHF
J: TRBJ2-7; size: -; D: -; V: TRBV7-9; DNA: TGTGCCAGCAGCTCGAGAACCTACGAGCAGTACTTC; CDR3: CASSSRTYEQYF
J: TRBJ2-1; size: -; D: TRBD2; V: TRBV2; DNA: TGTGCCAGCAGTGATAGAGCGGGAGTTGGGTACAATGAGCAGTTCTTC; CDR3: CASSDRAGVGYNEQFF
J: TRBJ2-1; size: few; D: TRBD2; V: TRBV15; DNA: TGTGCCACCAGCAGAGATCGGTTAGCGGGAGGGCGAAATGAGCAGTTCTTC; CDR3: CATSRDRLAGGRNEQFF
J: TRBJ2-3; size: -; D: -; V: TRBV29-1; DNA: TGCAGCGTTGACACAGCCACAGATACGCAGTATTTT; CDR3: CSVDTATDTQYF
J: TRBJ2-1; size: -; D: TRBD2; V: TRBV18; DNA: TGTGCCAGCTCACCTGGTGCCGGGGGGAGGGCCAATGAGCAGTTCTTC; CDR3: CASSPGAGGRANEQFF
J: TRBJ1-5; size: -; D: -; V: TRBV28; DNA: TGTGCCAGCAGTCCCCTCGGTCAGCCCCAGCATTTT; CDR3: CASSPLGQPQHF
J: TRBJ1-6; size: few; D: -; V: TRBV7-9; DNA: TGTGCCAGCAGCCCCCGGGGGAACTATAATTCACCCCTCCACTTT; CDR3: CASSPRGNYNSPLHF
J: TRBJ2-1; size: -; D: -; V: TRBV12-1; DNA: TGTGCCAGTCGAAGGGGCTACAATGAGCAGTTCTTC; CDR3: CASRRGYNEQFF
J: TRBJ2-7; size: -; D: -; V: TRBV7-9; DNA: TGTGCCAGCAGCCCCTCGGTCACTTCCGAGCAGTACTTC; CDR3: CASSPSVTSEQYF
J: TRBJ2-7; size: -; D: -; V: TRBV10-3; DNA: TGTGCCATCAGTGGGGCCACGCTCTACGAGCAGTACTTC; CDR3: CAISGATLYEQYF
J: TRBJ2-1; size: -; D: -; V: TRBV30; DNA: TGTGCCTGGAGCGGGGCAGGGGACGAGCAGTTCTTC; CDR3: CAWSGAGDEQFF
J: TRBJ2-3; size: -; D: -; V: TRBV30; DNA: TGTGCCTGGAGGTTCCCCGGAGGGCGGGACACAGATACGCAGTATTTT; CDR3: CAWRFPGGRDTDTQYF
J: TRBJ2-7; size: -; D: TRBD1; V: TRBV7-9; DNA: TGTGCCAGCAGCTTACGGACAGGCCTCGATTACGAGCAGTACTTC; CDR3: CASSLRTGLDYEQYF
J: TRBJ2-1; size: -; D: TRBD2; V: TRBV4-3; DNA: TGCGCCAGCAGCTCGGGACTAGCGGGGGCCTACAATGAGCAGTTCTTC; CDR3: CASSSGLAGAYNEQFF
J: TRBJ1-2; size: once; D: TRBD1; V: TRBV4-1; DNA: TGCGCCAGCAGCCAAGATCCTGGACAGGGGGCAGGCTACACCTTC; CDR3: CASSQDPGQGAGYTF
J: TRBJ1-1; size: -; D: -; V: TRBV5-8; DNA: TGTGCCAGCAGCTTTTACTCGAACACTGAAGCTTTCTTT; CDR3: CASSFYSNTEAFF
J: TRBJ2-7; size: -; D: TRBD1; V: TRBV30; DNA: TGTGCCTGGGCTGCCGGGACAGGGGACTCCTACGAGCAGTACTTC; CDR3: CAWAAGTGDSYEQYF
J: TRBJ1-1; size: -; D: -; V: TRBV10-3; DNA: TGTGCCATCAGTGAAATTGGTGGAGCGGAAGCTTTCTTT; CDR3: CAISEIGGAEAFF
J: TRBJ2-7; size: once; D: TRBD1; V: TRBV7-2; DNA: TGTGCCAGCAGGCTCTTCACAGGGGGCGGCTCCTACGAGCAGTACTTC; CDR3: CASRLFTGGGSYEQYF
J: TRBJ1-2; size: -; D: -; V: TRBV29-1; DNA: TGCAGCGTTGAAGCCGACTATGGCTACACCTTC; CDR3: CSVEADYGYTF
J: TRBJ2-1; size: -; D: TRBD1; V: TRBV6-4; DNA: TGTGCCAGCAGCGTGAAGGGGGCGACAGATGAGCAGTTCTTC; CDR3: CASSVKGATDEQFF
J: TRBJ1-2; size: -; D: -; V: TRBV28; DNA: TGTGCCAGCAGTTTTTTGGCGGTGAACTATGGCTACACCTTC; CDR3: CASSFLAVNYGYTF
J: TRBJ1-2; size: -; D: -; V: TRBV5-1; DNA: TGCGCCAGCAGCCCCGGATTCGAGAGGGGCTACACCTTC; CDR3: CASSPGFERGYTF
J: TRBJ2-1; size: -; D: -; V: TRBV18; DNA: TGTGCCAGCTCACCACGGGAGTGGACGAGCTCCTACAATGAGCAGTTCTTC; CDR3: CASSPREWTSSYNEQFF
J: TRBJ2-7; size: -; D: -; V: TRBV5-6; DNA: TGTGCCAGCAGCCTGACTGTTACCTACGAGCAGTACTTC; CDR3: CASSLTVTYEQYF
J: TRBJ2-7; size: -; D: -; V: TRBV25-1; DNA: TGTGCCAGCAGTGAAAAAGGTAGCGGCTTGGCTTCCTCCTACGAGCAGTACTTC; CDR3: CASSEKGSGLASSYEQYF
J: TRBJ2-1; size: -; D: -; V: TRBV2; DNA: TGTGCCAGCAGGACAGGAAAGAATGAGCAGTTCTTC; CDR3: CASRTGKNEQFF
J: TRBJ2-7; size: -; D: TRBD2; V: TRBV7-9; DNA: TGTGCCAGCAGCTTACCCAATGCGGGAGGGCCGTCCTACGAGCAGTACTTC; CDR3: CASSLPNAGGPSYEQYF
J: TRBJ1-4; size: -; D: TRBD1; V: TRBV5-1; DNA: TGCGCCAGCAGCTCCTTGGCCAGGGGGCAATCGGGTGAAGATGAAAAACTGTTTTTT; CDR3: CASSSLARGQSGEDEKLFF
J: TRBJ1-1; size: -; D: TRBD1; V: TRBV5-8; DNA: TGTGCCAGCAGCCCCACAGGGGACACTGAAGCTTTCTTT; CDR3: CASSPTGDTEAFF
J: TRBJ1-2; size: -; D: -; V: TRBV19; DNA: TGTGCCAGTAGTTGGGGGGAGAGGGGCTATGGCTACACCTTC; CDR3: CASSWGERGYGYTF
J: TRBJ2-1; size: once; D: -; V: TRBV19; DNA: TGTGCCAGTAGTATGGGTATTGGTCTGAGGGTCGGTGAGCAGTTCTTC; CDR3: CASSMGIGLRVGEQFF
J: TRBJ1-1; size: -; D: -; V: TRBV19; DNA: TGTGCCAGTAGTATTGGCCAGGGAAACACTGAAGCTTTCTTT; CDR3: CASSIGQGNTEAFF
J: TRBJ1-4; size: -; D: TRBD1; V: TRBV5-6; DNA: TGTGCCAGCAGCTTCGGGACAGGGAGGGAAAAACTGTTTTTT; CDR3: CASSFGTGREKLFF
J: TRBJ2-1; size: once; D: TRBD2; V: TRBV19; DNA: TGTGCCAGTACCGTGGGGCTAGCGGGGTACAATGAGCAGTTCTTC; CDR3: CASTVGLAGYNEQFF
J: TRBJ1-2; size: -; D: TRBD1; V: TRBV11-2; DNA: TGTGCCAGCAGCCGGCCGGGGACAGGGGGTGGCTACACCTTC; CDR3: CASSRPGTGGGYTF
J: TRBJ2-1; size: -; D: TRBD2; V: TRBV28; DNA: TGTGCCAGCAGTTTGGGACTAGCGGGAGACTACAATGAGCAGTTCTTC; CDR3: CASSLGLAGDYNEQFF
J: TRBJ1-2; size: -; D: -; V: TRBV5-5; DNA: TGTGCCAGCACCCAGCTTGAGTCACAGCACATCAACTATGGCTACACCTTC; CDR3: CASTQLESQHINYGYTF
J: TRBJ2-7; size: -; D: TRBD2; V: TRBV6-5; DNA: TGTGCCAGCAGTTCTAGCGGGGGGTCTTACGAGCAGTACTTC; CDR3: CASSSSGGSYEQYF
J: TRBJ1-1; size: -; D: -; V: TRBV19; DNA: TGTGCCAGTAGTTTTAACGTTGGGGGGGGAACTGAAGCTTTCTTT; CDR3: CASSFNVGGGTEAFF
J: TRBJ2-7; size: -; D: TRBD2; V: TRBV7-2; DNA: TGTGCCAGCAGCTTAATAGCGGGAGGGTACGAGCAGTACTTC; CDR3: CASSLIAGGYEQYF
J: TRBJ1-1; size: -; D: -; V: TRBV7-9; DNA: TGTGCCAGCAGCTTACCGGAGGGAGAGGACACTGAAGCTTTCTTT; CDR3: CASSLPEGEDTEAFF
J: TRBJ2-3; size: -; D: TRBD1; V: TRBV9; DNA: TGTGCCAGCAGCGTAGAGGGACAGGGGGTTACAGATACGCAGTATTTT; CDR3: CASSVEGQGVTDTQYF
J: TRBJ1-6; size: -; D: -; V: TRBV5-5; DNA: TGTGCCAGCAGTCAGGAGGAGGAGTACAGTAATTCACCCCTCCACTTT; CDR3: CASSQEEEYSNSPLHF
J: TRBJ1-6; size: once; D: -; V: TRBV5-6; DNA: TGTGCCAGCAGCCTAGGACTGACCAATTCACCCCTCCACTTT; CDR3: CASSLGLTNSPLHF
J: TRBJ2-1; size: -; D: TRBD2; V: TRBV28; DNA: TGTGCCAGCAGTTTAGGCTCGCGGGAGGTCGATGAGCAGTTCTTC; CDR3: CASSLGSREVDEQFF
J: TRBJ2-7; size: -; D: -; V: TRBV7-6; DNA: TGTGCCAGCAGCTCGTCAGCGGTCTACGAGCAGTACTTC; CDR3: CASSSSAVYEQYF
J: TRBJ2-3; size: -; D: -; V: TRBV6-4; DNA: TGTGCCAGCAGTGACGGGAGAGACCCAGATACGCAGTATTTT; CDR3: CASSDGRDPDTQYF
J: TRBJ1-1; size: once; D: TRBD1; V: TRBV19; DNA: TGTGCCAGTAGTCTCACAGGGGGCGGCACTGAAGCTTTCTTT; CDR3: CASSLTGGGTEAFF
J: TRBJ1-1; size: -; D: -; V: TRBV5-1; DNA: TGCGCCAGCAGCTTAGGGGGTGAAGAAATGAACACTGAAGCTTTCTTT; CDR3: CASSLGGEEMNTEAFF
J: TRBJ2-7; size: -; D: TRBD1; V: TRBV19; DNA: TGTGCCAGTAGGGACAGGGCCTCCTACGAGCAGTACTTC; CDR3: CASRDRASYEQYF
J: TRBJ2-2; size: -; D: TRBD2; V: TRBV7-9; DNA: TGTGCCAGCAGCTACGGGGCGGGAGGTGGCACCGGGGAGCTGTTTTTT; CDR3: CASSYGAGGGTGELFF
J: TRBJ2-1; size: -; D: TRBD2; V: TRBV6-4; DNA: TGTGCCAGCAGTGAGGCCAGCGGGACGGGAAATGAGCAGTTCTTC; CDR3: CASSEASGTGNEQFF
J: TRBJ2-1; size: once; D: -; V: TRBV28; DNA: TGTGCCAGCAGTAAGGGGGGGTCCTCCTACAATGAGCAGTTCTTC; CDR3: CASSKGGSSYNEQFF
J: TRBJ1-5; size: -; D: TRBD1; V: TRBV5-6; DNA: TGTGCCAGCAGCTCGGGGACAGGGGGCCGGCCCCAGCATTTT; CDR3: CASSSGTGGRPQHF
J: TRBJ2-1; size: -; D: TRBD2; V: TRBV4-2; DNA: TGTGCCAGCAGCCAAGTAGGCGGGAGCTCGTCGTACAATGAGCAGTTCTTC; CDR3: CASSQVGGSSSYNEQFF
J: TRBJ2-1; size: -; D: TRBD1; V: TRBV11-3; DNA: TGTGCCAGCAGCGGCCGCTCGGGACAGCACGACAATGAGCAGTTCTTC; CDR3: CASSGRSGQHDNEQFF
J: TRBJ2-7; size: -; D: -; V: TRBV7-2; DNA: TGTGCCAGCAGCTTAGTTTGGAAAGGGAGAGGCGAGCAGTACTTC; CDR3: CASSLVWKGRGEQYF
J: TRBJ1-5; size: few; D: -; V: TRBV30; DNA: TGTGCCTGGACAACTTATAGCAATCAGCCCCAGCATTTT; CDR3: CAWTTYSNQPQHF